This TCR beta chain was identified in a study of shared clonotypes between healthy human individuals. Libraries were prepared by immunoSEQ multiplex PCR; TCRdb keeps only in-frame clonotypes and omits some of them. Counted here are some 89,000 clones, around two thirds occurring once; the ten biggest clones make up roughly 40%. The source is a man in his thirties or forties in good health. Sequencing input: memory CD8+ T cells sorted from blood. The subset was: CD45RO+ cells pooled with CCR7-negative TemRA cells.

DNA of the CDR3: TGTGCCAGCAAACCGGACAGATTCAATCAGCCCCAGCATTTT. Its translation: CASKPDRFNQPQHF. The V gene is TRBV28, the J gene TRBJ1-5; a possible D gene is TRBD1 (6 bases). V was shortened by 7 bases and J by 3 bases, with 13 bases between the two germline ends. CDR3 length: 14 residues. CDR1 and CDR2 from the germline V gene are MDHEN and SYDVKM. Filled out from reference TRBV28 and TRBJ1-5, the complete variable domain reads DVKVTQSSRYLVKRTGEKVFLECVQDMDHENMFWYRQDPGLGLRLIYFSYDVKMKEKGDIPEGYSVSREKKERFSLILESASTNQTSMYLCASKPDRFNQPQHFGDGTRLSIL.